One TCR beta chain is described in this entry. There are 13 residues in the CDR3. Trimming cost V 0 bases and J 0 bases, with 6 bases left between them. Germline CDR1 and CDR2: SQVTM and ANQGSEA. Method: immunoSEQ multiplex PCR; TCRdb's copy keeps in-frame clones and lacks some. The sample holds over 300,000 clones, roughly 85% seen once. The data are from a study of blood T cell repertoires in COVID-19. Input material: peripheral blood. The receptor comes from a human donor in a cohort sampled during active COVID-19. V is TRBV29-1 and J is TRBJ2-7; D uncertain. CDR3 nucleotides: TGCAGCGTTGAAGATTCAGTCTCCTACGAGCAGTACTTC. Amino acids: CSVEDSVSYEQYF.